This record looks at one T cell receptor beta chain sequence and its context. Which antigen it targets is not known. The data were taken from a study of cytomegalovirus exposure and HLA in healthy donors (dated by TCRdb to about 2017). Regarding the complete study: An earlier analysis of some 500 of the donors reported 250 to 350 Gb of sequence data and 117 million unique TCR beta sequences from 150 million to 200 million T cells. An early release that covered more than 550 HLA-typed donors contained approximately 300 gigabases of sequencing data and some 87 million unique TCR sequences. Among the 398 genotyped donors, more than 70% belonged to the genetic ancestry cluster associated with self-reported Caucasian donors. The aim of the study was to test whether cataloging public T cell receptors could identify signatures of past pathogen exposure. The T cell repertoires of 666 subjects were profiled by immunosequencing and related to cytomegalovirus serostatus. A separate validation cohort of over a hundred different subjects was used in addition to the approximately 700-subject first cohort. To predict cytomegalovirus infection status, the study brought together high-throughput TCR immunosequencing, statistical association of individual TCRs with disease status, and machine learning. A later analysis re-analyzed previously published TCR beta repertoires from about 730 donors and added high-resolution HLA genotyping to study TCR occurrence patterns. Rather than drawing on any new phenotypic data, the later analysis identified candidate immune exposures from TCR beta sequences and the way those sequences occurred across donors. An earlier analysis of roughly 580 of the donors used high-throughput TCR beta sequencing to judge whether each TCR beta V gene segment behaved as functional or pseudogenic. Donor age, sex, ethnicity and CMV serostatus were compiled alongside the repertoire data. A later genetic analysis used genome-wide SNP genotypes for about 60% of the roughly 700 donors, treating that subset as a discovery cohort. Every repertoire in the discovery cohort had been generated on one and the same sequencing platform. HLA typing covered class I and class II loci at four-digit resolution. Typing coverage varied by locus: roughly 620-630 donors for A, B, C, DRB1 and DQB1; roughly 500 for DQA1; approximately 570 for DPA1; some 470 for DPB1. Roughly five DR-DQ haplotypes were treated as single units for association and clustering because of strong linkage in the cohort. Among 300 to 500 genotyped donors of the cohort, an average of roughly 230,000 unique TCR beta nucleotide sequences was sequenced per donor, of which roughly 17% were non-productive.

Libraries came from the immunoSEQ multiplex PCR assay. A mixture of 60 forward primers for TCR Vbeta segments and 13 reverse primers for TCR Jbeta segments was used in the multiplex PCR. The CDR3 region of rearranged TCR beta genes was amplified from genomic DNA by a multiplex PCR assay. The amplified TCR beta libraries were sequenced on the Illumina HiSeq System as 87-base-pair reads. The original methods were these. A later analysis counted about 82 million unique TCR beta chains across the 666 repertoires, and some 11 million of these chains were shared by at least two donors. Raw reads were error-corrected and collapsed into unique sequences by a nearest-neighbor algorithm in which closely related sequences were merged to remove PCR and sequencing errors. CDR3 sequences were aligned to IMGT reference sequences to assign V, D and J gene segments. For a sequence to be retained, a match of at least six nucleotides to both a V gene segment and a J gene segment was required. Rearrangements were classified as productive when the CDR3 lacked stop codons and remained in frame with V and J, and all other rearrangements were classified as non-productive. CDR3 was defined according to IMGT convention as the region running from the second conserved V-encoded cysteine to the conserved J-encoded phenylalanine. In an earlier analysis of roughly 580 of the donors, sequences lacking an unambiguous match to a single V gene segment were excluded. In an earlier analysis of approximately 500 of the donors, a V segment was called functional when productive rearrangements were above 56.7%, and segregating when the standard deviation between donors exceeded 5%. A statistical classification framework was developed to diagnose cytomegalovirus status using the catalog of TCR beta chain sequences. V and J gene assignment, in a later analysis, came from comparing TCR nucleotide sequences with IMGT/GENE-DB human TR gene sequences. The TCRdist pipeline was used in a later analysis to assign CDR3 sequences and most-parsimonious VDJ recombination scenarios. A later analysis defined each TCR beta chain by its CDR3 amino acid sequence plus V-gene family, and excluded reads lacking a unique V-gene family. In a later analysis, fewer than 600 highly shared, low-generation-probability nucleotide sequences were removed to address suspected cross-contamination and a sequencing artifact. In a later analysis, a clonal expansion index for each public chain was calculated from normalized within-repertoire ranks of inferred template counts. In a later analysis, generation probabilities were computed using a VDJ recombination model fitted to out-of-frame rearrangements, and the results were checked against IGoR. Hypergeometric tests were used in a later analysis to score TCR-TCR, TCR-HLA and TCR-CMV co-occurrence, with a repertoire-size bias correction applied to the TCR pairs. False discovery rates were estimated in a later analysis by permuting HLA or CMV assignments 20 times. In a later analysis, co-occurring TCRs were grouped using DBSCAN, with TCRdist sequence similarity added in when clustering inside HLA-allele-positive subsets. For co-occurrence clustering, repertoires with fewer than 30,000 or more than 120,000 public chains were excluded, along with four to six repertoires with anomalous nucleotide sharing. TCRdb holds this immuneACCESS table with in-frame rearrangements only. Some clones are missing; in checked studies, unresolved V genes explain under half, and the rest has no known cause. V and J calls plus clone size are reproduced from that table; the DNA served to infer D and trimming. The sample's table lists a count of under 100,000 clones. The biggest ten clones account for around 4.4% of the sample.

Results and caveats for the whole study, not just this receptor: A further reported finding was that TCR beta sequences accurately predicted the HLA-A and HLA-B alleles for most subjects in the first cohort. When HLA alleles, especially DR and DQ, strongly co-occurred, attributing TCR associations to individual alleles was difficult. The authors suggested that the approach could potentially be extended to other disease states and immunological phenotypes. In an earlier analysis of more than 500 of the donors, most TCR beta V segments appeared in productive rearrangements about 90% or about 30% of the time, broadly matching IMGT annotations. A later analysis associated around 16,000 TCR beta sequences with specific HLA alleles at a false discovery rate of 0.05. In vitro tests confirmed that a few of the cytomegalovirus-associated TCR beta chains recognize cytomegalovirus antigens. Several of the top co-occurrence clusters appeared to be linked to parvovirus B19, influenza, CMV and Epstein-Barr virus, according to a later analysis. HLA typing was unavailable for some donors at each locus, so association tests used only the typed subset. A later analysis found that TCR association rates varied across HLA loci, with DRB1 alleles showing the most associated TCRs and HLA-C alleles the fewest. V-gene and J-gene trimming of TCR beta chains was associated with a missense DCLRE1C variant in a later genetic analysis, and the association was replicated in an independent cohort. In a later analysis, HLA-associated TCR beta chains showed more clonal expansion and lower generation probabilities than non-associated chains that were equally common. According to a later genetic analysis, donors in an Asian-associated ancestry cluster had fewer N-insertions in productive TCRs than the approximately 670-donor mean. Correlated functional status among segregating V segments might be attributable to linkage disequilibrium, but an unknown experimental factor could not be ruled out. The study gave a list of about 170 TCR beta chains associated with cytomegalovirus. The earlier analysis of about 600 of the donors excluded approximately 15 rarely observed V segments, including chromosome 9 orphons, because counts were too low. The classifier was reported to diagnose cytomegalovirus status with high specificity and sensitivity in both the original and validation cohorts. The cohort was sequenced for TCR beta chains only, and without alpha or paired-chain data the features that could be detected were limited. Most TCR sequences were observed very rarely across donors, whereas some public TCRs were present in many individuals. Sequencing depth was assumed to be roughly uniform across donors in the presence/absence analyses, though that assumption may not hold. Immune exposure information for the cohort was limited to CMV serostatus. In a later analysis, most CMV-associated TCR beta chains were found to appear HLA-restricted, with HLA associations seemingly driven largely by CMV exposure. A cluster of highly shared sequence variants was judged likely to be a technical artifact of the sequencing pipeline.

The cohort comprised some 700 healthy bone marrow donors. At the time of sampling, every cohort member was nominally healthy, though immune exposures that went unrecorded were likely present. The donor tested CMV seronegative, placing the donor among the 350 or so seronegative members of the cohort. A peripheral blood sample was collected from each donor, and TCR beta sequencing was performed on peripheral blood mononuclear cells. The Qiagen DNeasy Blood Extraction Kit was used to extract genomic DNA from the blood cell samples. This sequence was found in a man aged 25-40 years in good health and CMV-seronegative. Sequencing was done on a sample of PBMCs.

The DNA sequence is given as TGTGCCAGCAGTTACTATCGGCCAGGGGCGGGAGATACGCAGTATTTT. This is translated as CASSYYRPGAGDTQYF. The chain is assembled from TRBV6-5 and TRBJ2-3; tentative D gene TRBD1, with 6 bases matching. CDR3 length: 16 amino acids, cysteine to phenylalanine. Only the CDR3 part of the read is kept: 48 bases, read in frame from the first base. Between the V and J ends, shortened by 1 base and 5 bases respectively, the junction contains 16 bases. CDR1 and CDR2 (MNHEY, SVGAGI) derive from the germline V gene.